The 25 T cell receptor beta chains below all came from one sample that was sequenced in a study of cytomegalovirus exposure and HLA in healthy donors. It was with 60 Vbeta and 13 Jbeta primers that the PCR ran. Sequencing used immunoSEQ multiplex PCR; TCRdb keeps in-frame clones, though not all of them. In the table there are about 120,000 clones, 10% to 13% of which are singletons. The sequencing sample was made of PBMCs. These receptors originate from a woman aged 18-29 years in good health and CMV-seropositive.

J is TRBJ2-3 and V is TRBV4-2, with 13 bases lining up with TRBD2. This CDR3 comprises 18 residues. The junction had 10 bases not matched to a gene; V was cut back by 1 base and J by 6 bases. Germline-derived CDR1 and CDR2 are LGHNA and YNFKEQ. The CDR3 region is CASSQAAGTSGARDTQYF. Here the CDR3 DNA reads TGTGCCAGCAGCCAAGCCGCAGGGACTAGCGGGGCAAGGGATACGCAGTATTTT.

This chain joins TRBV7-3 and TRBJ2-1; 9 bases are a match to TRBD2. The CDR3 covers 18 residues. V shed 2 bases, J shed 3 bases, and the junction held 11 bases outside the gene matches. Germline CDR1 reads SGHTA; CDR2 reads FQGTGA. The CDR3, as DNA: TGTGCCAGCAGCTTATCTCCCGTCGCGGGGGGGGTCTACAATGAGCAGTTCTTC. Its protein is CASSLSPVAGGVYNEQFF. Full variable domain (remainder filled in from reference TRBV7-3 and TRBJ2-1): GAGVSQTPSNKVTEKGKYVELRCDPISGHTALYWYRQSLGQGPEFLIYFQGTGAADDSGLPNDRFFAVRPEGSVSTLKIQRTERGDSAVYLCASSLSPVAGGVYNEQFFGPGTRLTVL.

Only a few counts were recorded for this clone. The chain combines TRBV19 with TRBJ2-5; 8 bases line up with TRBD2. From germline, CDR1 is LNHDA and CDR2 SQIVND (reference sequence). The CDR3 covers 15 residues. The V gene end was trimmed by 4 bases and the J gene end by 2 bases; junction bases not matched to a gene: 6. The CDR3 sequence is CASSRLAGPQETQYF. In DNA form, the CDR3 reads TGTGCCAGTAGTAGGCTAGCGGGTCCACAAGAGACCCAGTACTTC.

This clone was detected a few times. The CDR3 protein is CASSQDMTGYYEQYF. CDR3 sequence (DNA): TGCGCCAGCAGCCAAGATATGACAGGGTACTACGAGCAGTACTTC. The chain links TRBV4-1 to TRBJ2-7; the match to TRBD1 covers 7 bases. The trim removed 0 bases at V and 3 bases at J, leaving 5 bases unmatched. Germline CDR1 and CDR2: MGHRA and YSYEKL. This CDR3 contains 15 residues.

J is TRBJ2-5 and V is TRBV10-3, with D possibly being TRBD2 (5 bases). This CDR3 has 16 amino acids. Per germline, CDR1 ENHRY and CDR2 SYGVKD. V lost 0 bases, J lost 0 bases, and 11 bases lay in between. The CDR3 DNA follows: TGTGCCATCAGTGAGTCGGTGGGAGCCTACCAAGAGACCCAGTACTTC. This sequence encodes CAISESVGAYQETQYF.

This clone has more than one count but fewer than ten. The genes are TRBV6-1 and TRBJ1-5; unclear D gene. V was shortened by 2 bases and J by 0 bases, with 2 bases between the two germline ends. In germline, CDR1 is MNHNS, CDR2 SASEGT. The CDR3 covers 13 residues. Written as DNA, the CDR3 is TGTGCCAGCAGTGAACATAGCAATCAGCCCCAGCATTTT. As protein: CASSEHSNQPQHF.

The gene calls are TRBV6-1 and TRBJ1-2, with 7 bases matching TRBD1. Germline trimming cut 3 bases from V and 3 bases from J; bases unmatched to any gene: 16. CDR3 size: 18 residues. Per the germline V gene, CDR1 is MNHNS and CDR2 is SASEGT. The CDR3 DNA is TGTGCCAGCAGTGACCCGTTGGACAGGCGGTTGGTAGACTATGGCTACACCTTC. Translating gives CASSDPLDRRLVDYGYTF.

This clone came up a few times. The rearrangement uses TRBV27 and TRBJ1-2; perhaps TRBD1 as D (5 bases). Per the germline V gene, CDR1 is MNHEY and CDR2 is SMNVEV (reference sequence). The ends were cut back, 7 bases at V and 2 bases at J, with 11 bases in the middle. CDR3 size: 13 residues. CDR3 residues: CASTRQPNYGYTF. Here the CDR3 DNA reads TGTGCCAGCACGAGACAGCCCAACTATGGCTACACCTTC.

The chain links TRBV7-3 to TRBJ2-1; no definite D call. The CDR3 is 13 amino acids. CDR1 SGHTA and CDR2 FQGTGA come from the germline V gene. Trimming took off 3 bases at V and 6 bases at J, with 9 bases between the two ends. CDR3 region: CASSFYGSNEQFF. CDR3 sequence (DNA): TGTGCCAGCAGCTTCTACGGTAGCAATGAGCAGTTCTTC.

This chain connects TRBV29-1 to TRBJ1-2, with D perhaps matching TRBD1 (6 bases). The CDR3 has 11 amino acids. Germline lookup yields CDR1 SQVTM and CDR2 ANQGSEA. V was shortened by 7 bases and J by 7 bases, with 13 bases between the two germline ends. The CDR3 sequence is CSATGTSGYTF. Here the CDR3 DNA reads TGCAGCGCGACAGGTACGAGTGGCTACACCTTC.

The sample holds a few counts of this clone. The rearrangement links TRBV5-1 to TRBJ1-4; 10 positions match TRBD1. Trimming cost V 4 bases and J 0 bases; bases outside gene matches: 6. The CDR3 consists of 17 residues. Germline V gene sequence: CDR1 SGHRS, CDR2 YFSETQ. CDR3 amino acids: CASSASGTGATNEKLFF. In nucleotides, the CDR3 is TGCGCCAGCAGCGCATCCGGGACAGGGGCAACTAATGAAAAACTGTTTTTT. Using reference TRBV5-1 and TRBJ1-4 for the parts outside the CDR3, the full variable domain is KAGVTQTPRYLIKTRGQQVTLSCSPISGHRSVSWYQQTPGQGLQFLFEYFSETQRNKGNFPGRFSGRQFSNSRSEMNVSTLELGDSALYLCASSASGTGATNEKLFFGSGTQLSVL.

The CDR3 DNA sequence: TGTGCCAGCAGTTTTTCACTGAGCTCTGGGGCCAACGTCCTGACTTTC. Translation gives CASSFSLSSGANVLTF. The chain employs TRBV6-5 and TRBJ2-6; no clear D. Germline V gives CDR1 MNHEY, CDR2 SVGAGI. This CDR3 has 16 residues. V lost 4 bases and J lost 0, with 10 bases in between.

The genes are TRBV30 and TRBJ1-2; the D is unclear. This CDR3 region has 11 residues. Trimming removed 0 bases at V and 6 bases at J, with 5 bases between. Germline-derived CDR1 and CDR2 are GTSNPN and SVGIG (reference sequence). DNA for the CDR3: TGTGCCTGGAGTGTACAGAATGGCTACACCTTC. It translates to CAWSVQNGYTF.

CDR3 in amino acids: CRPQANTEAFF. The CDR3 nucleotides read TGCAGGCCCCAGGCCAACACTGAAGCTTTCTTT. The V call is TRBV20-1, the J call TRBJ1-1; no definite D call. CDR1 and CDR2 from the germline V gene are DFQATT and SNEGSKA (reference sequence). The CDR3 length is 11 residues.

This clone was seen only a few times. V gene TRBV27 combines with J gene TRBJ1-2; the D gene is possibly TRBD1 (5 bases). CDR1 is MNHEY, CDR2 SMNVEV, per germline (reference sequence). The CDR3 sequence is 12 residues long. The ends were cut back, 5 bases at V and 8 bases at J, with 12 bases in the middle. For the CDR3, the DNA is TGTGCCAGCAGTGGGGGGGGGAGGGGCTACACCTTC. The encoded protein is CASSGGGRGYTF.

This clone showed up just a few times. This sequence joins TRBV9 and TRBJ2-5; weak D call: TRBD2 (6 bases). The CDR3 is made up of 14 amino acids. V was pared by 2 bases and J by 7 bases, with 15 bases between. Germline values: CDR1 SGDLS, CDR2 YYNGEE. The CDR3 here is CASSVSSAGLTQYF. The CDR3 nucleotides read TGTGCCAGCAGCGTTAGTTCAGCGGGCTTGACCCAGTACTTC.

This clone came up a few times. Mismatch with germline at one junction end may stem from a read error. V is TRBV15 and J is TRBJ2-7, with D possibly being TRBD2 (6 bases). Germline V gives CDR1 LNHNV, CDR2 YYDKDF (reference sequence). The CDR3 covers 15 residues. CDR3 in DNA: TGTGCCACCAGCAGATCGCCGGGACTTGGCCTTGAGCAGTGCTTC. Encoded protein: CATSRSPGLGLEQCF.

The DNA for the CDR3 is TGTGCCAGCAGCGCCCAAGGGGCGACCTATGGCTACACCTTC. As protein: CASSAQGATYGYTF. The gene calls are TRBV9 and TRBJ1-2, with D possibly TRBD1 on 5 matching bases. Germline CDR1 is SGDLS and CDR2 is YYNGEE. The CDR3 is 14 amino acids. V gave up 3 bases and J gave up 4 bases, with 13 bases separating them.

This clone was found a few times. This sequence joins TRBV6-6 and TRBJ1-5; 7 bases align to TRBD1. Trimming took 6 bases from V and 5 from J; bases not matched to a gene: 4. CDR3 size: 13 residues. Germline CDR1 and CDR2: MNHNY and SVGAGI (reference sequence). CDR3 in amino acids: CASRDRSDQPQHF. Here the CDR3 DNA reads TGTGCCAGCAGGGACAGGTCGGATCAGCCCCAGCATTTT.

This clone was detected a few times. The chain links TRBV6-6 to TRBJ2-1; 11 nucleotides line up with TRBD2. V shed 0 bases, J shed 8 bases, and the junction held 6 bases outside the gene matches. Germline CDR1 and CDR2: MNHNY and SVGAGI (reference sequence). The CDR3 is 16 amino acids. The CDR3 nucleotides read TGTGCCAGCAGTTACTCACTAGCGGGAGTGAATGATGAGCAGTTCTTC. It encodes CASSYSLAGVNDEQFF.

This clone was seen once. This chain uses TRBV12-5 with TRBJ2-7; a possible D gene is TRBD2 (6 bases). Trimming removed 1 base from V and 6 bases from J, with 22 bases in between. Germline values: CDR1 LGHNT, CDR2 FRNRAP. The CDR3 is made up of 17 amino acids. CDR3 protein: CASGLGSILDYTPEQYF. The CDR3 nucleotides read TGTGCTAGTGGTTTGGGATCAATCTTGGACTATACTCCCGAGCAGTACTTC.

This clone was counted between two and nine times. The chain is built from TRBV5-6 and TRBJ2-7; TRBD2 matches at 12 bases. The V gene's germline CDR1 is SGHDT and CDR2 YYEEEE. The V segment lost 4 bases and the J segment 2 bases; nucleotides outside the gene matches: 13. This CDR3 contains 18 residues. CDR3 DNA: TGTGCCAGCAGCCGACCACTAATGACTAGCGGGAGAACCTACGAGCAGTACTTC. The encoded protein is CASSRPLMTSGRTYEQYF.

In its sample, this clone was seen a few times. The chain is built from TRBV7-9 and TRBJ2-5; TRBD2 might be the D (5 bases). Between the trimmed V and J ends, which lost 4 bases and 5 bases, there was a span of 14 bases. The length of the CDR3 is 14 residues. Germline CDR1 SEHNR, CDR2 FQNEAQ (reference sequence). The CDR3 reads CASSSETRGETQYF. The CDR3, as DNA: TGTGCCAGCAGCTCCGAAACCCGAGGGGAGACCCAGTACTTC.

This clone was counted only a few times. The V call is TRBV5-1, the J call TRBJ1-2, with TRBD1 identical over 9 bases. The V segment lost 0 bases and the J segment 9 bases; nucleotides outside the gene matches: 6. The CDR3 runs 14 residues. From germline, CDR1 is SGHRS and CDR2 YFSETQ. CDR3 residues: CASSLGVTGGSYTF. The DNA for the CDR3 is TGCGCCAGCAGCTTGGGGGTGACAGGGGGGAGCTACACCTTC.

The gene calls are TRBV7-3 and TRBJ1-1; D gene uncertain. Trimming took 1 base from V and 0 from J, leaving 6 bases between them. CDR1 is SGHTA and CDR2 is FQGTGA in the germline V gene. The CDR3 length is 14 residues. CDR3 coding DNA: TGTGCCAGCAGCTTAAACGGTCTGAACACTGAAGCTTTCTTT. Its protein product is CASSLNGLNTEAFF.